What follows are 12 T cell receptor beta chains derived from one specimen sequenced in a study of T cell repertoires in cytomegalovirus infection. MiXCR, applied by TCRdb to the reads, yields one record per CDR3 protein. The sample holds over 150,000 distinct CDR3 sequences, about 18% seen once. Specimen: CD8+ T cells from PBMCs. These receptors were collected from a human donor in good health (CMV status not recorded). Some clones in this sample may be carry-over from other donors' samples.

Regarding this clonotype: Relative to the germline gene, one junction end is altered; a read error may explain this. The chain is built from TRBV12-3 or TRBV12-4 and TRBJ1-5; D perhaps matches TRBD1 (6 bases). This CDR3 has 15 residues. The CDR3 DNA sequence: TGTGTCAGCAGTGACAGGACCTATAGCAATCAGCCCCAGCATTTT. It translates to CVSSDRTYSNQPQHF.

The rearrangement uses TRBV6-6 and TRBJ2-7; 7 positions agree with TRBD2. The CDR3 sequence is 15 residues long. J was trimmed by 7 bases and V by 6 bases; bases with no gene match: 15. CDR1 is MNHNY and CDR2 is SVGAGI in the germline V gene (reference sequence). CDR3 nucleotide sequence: TGTGCCAGCAGAGAGACTAGCCCGCCATCGCTAGAGCAGTACTTC. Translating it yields CASRETSPPSLEQYF.

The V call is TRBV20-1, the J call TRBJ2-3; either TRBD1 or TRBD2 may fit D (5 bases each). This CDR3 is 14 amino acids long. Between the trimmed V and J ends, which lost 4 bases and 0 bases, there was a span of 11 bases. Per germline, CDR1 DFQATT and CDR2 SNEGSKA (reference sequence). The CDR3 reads CSAKGTISTDTQYF. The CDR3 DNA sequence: TGCAGTGCTAAAGGGACCATAAGCACAGATACGCAGTATTTT.

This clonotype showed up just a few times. The CDR3 DNA reads TGTGCCAGCTCGAGTTCAGGGCTCTACAATGAGCAGTTCTTC. Translated, it gives CASSSSGLYNEQFF. The V gene is TRBV27, the J gene TRBJ2-1, with D perhaps TRBD1 (5 bases). CDR1 and CDR2 (germline): MNHEY, SMNVEV (reference sequence). V shed 8 bases and J shed 3 bases, with 14 bases lying between them. CDR3 length: 14 amino acids.

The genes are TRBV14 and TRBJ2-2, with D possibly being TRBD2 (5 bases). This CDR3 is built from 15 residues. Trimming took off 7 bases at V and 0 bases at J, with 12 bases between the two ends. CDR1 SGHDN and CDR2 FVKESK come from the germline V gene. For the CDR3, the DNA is TGTGCCAGCATGGAGGTTCCATCGAACACCGGGGAGCTGTTTTTT. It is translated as CASMEVPSNTGELFF.

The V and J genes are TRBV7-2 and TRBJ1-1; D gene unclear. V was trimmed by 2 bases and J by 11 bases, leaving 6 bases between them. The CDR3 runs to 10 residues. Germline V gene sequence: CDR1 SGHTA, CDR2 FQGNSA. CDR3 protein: CASSLRDAFF. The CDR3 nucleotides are TGTGCCAGCAGCTTACGGGATGCTTTCTTT.

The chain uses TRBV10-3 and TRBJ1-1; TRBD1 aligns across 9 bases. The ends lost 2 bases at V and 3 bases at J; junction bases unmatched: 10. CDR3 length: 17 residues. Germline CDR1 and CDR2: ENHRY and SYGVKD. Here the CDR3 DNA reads TGTGCCATCAGTGAGACCACCGGGACAGGGTCCGACACTGAAGCTTTCTTT. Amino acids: CAISETTGTGSDTEAFF.

The DNA for the CDR3 is TGCAGCGCGTGCCCGGAGGGGGCCTATTCCTACGAGCAGTACTTC. Its protein is CSACPEGAYSYEQYF. The chain joins TRBV29-1 to TRBJ2-7; weak D call: TRBD1 (7 bases). Looked up from germline, CDR1 is SQVTM and CDR2 is ANQGSEA. This CDR3 is built from 15 residues. Trimming shortened V by 7 bases and J by 1 base, and 20 bases separated the two germline ends.

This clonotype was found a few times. The CDR3 loop reads CASSYFRDRLDTQYF. Here the CDR3 DNA reads TGTGCCAGCAGTTACTTTAGGGACAGGCTGGATACGCAGTATTTT. V gene TRBV6-2 or TRBV6-3 combines with J gene TRBJ2-3, with TRBD1 matching over 8 bases. The V gene's germline CDR1 is MNHEY and CDR2 SVGEGT. The J segment lost 6 bases and the V segment lost 1 base, leaving 6 bases of the junction unmatched. The CDR3 consists of 15 residues.

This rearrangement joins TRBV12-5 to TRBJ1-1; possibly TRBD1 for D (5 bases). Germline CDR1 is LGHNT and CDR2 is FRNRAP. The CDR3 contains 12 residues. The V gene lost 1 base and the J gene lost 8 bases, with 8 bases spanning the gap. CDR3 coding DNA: TGTGCTAGTGGTTTGGCCGGGACCGAAGCTTTCTTT. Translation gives CASGLAGTEAFF.

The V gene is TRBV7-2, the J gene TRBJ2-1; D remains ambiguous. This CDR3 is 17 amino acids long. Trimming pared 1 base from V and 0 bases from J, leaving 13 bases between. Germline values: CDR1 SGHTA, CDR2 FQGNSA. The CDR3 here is CASSLEGLSSSYNEQFF. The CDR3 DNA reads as TGTGCCAGCAGCTTAGAAGGGCTTTCGAGCTCCTACAATGAGCAGTTCTTC.

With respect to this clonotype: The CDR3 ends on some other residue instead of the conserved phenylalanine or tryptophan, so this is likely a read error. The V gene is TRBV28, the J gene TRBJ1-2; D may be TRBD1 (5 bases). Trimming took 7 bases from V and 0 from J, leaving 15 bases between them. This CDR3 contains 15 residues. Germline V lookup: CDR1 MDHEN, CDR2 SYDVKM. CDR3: CASTHLGGSNYGYTL. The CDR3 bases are TGTGCCAGCACCCATCTGGGGGGATCTAACTATGGCTACACCTTA.